One TCR beta chain is described in this entry. The data were taken from a study of T cell responses to AZD1222 COVID-19 vaccine. This table comes from immunoSEQ multiplex PCR, and its TCRdb copy is limited to in-frame clones, with some not included. Of roughly 100,000 clones listed, roughly 87% are singletons. CDR3 size: 15 residues. Trimming stripped 11 bases from V and 8 bases from J, with 27 bases between. CDR1 SGHDN and CDR2 FVKESK come from the germline V gene. The sequencing here drew on peripheral blood, taken 28 days after the second AZD1222 dose. The sequence derives from an adult who received the AZD1222 COVID-19 vaccine. The chain carries TRBV14 and TRBJ1-2; D is uncertain. The CDR3 sequence: CARRARIQKGSGYTF. In DNA, the CDR3 is TGTGCCCGACGAGCTAGAATCCAAAAAGGGTCCGGCTACACCTTC.